This T cell receptor beta chain was obtained from a study of blood T cell repertoires in COVID-19. Study in general: Sources were T cells, B-cell-depleted T cells, or PBMCs; the material itself was cDNA or gDNA.

The V gene lost 6 bases and the J gene lost 3 bases, with 17 bases spanning the gap. Germline V gene lookup returns CDR1 SNHLY and CDR2 FYNNEI. The CDR3 has 15 residues. The data were produced by immunoSEQ multiplex PCR, yet TCRdb's version contains in-frame clones alone and is incomplete. Among 150,000 to 200,000 clones listed, roughly four fifths were seen once. This clonotype was obtained from a woman between 40 and 50 years old with acute or convalescent COVID-19. The sample was peripheral blood. The rearrangement links TRBV2 to TRBJ1-1; D gene uncertain. CDR3 in amino acids: CASSRGVSTYTEAFF. In nucleotides, the CDR3 is TGTGCCAGCAGCCGTGGAGTCTCTACCTACACTGAAGCTTTCTTT.